These 11 T cell receptor beta chains share one sample of origin, sequenced in a study of CD4+ T cells in melanoma. This table comes from immunoSEQ multiplex PCR, and its TCRdb copy is limited to in-frame clones, with some not included. The data show about 110,000 clones, about 92% seen once. Sequencing was performed on peripheral blood. Every receptor here comes from a human donor with melanoma.

This rearrangement joins TRBV5-1 to TRBJ2-1; D possibly corresponds to TRBD2 (5 bases). Trimming cost V 0 bases and J 2 bases, with 9 bases left between them. CDR3 length: 15 amino acids. Germline CDR1 and CDR2: SGHRS and YFSETQ. CDR3 residues: CASSLVYGAYNEQFF. The CDR3 DNA follows: TGCGCCAGCAGCTTGGTTTACGGGGCCTACAATGAGCAGTTCTTC.

This rearrangement joins TRBV11-2 to TRBJ2-5; no firm D call. Between the trimmed V and J ends, which lost 4 bases and 1 base, there was a span of 1 base. CDR1 and CDR2 from the germline V gene are SGHAT and FQNNGV. This CDR3 has 11 residues. CDR3 sequence reads: CASSSQETQYF. CDR3 DNA: TGTGCCAGCAGCTCCCAAGAGACCCAGTACTTC.

In this sample, this clone turned up once. The chain recombines TRBV11-2 with TRBJ1-1; 7 bases are a match to TRBD1. This CDR3 contains 15 residues. The V gene end was trimmed by 4 bases and the J gene end by 0 bases; junction bases not matched to a gene: 5. The germline V gene encodes CDR1 SGHAT and CDR2 FQNNGV. The CDR3 sequence: CASSSRGQMNTEAFF. In nucleotides, the CDR3 is TGTGCCAGCAGCTCTAGGGGACAGATGAACACTGAAGCTTTCTTT.

The rearrangement links TRBV18 to TRBJ2-7, with D maybe TRBD1 (5 bases). This CDR3 has 15 residues. CDR1 and CDR2 from the germline V gene are KGHSH and LQKENI. V lost 3 bases, J lost 3 bases, and 15 bases lay in between. CDR3 sequence: CASSPGQGGIYEQYF. The CDR3 DNA follows: TGTGCCAGCTCACCTGGTCAGGGCGGAATCTACGAGCAGTACTTC.

The chain has TRBV12-5 and TRBJ1-3; D is uncertain. The CDR3 covers 15 residues. V lost 2 bases to trimming and J lost 0 bases, with 8 bases between them. CDR1 is LGHNT, CDR2 FRNRAP, per germline. The CDR3 coding sequence is TGTGCTAGTGGTTTGAGGGAGACCTCTGGAAACACCATATATTTT. Translating it yields CASGLRETSGNTIYF.

The J gene is TRBJ2-3, the V gene TRBV7-3; 9 nucleotides align to TRBD2. Trimming removed 3 bases from V and 5 bases from J; junction bases left unmatched: 6. This CDR3 comprises 15 residues. Germline loops: CDR1 SGHTA, CDR2 FQGTGA. CDR3 residues: CASSLLAGEQDTQYF. The CDR3 nucleotides are TGTGCCAGCAGCTTGTTAGCGGGAGAACAAGATACGCAGTATTTT. Full variable domain (remainder filled in from reference TRBV7-3 and TRBJ2-3): GAGVSQTPSNKVTEKGKYVELRCDPISGHTALYWYRQSLGQGPEFLIYFQGTGAADDSGLPNDRFFAVRPEGSVSTLKIQRTERGDSAVYLCASSLLAGEQDTQYFGPGTRLTVL.

The gene calls are TRBV6-1 and TRBJ1-6, with D hard to call. Deletions cut 2 bases from V and 10 bases from J, with 15 bases between. Germline CDR1 reads MNHNS; CDR2 reads SASEGT. This CDR3 contains 15 residues. The CDR3 DNA sequence: TGTGCCAGCAGTGAAAATGCCGGGGTAGGGTCACCCCTCCACTTT. It specifies CASSENAGVGSPLHF.

This chain links TRBV4-1 with TRBJ2-3; 9 bases align to TRBD2. Trimming at V came to 1 base and at J to 5 bases, leaving 4 bases not matched to a gene. The CDR3 contains 15 residues. The germline CDR1 and CDR2 sequences are MGHRA and YSYEKL. The CDR3 here is CASSQVAGVVDTQYF. CDR3 nucleotides: TGCGCCAGCAGCCAAGTAGCGGGAGTGGTAGATACGCAGTATTTT.

The rearrangement joins TRBV10-3 to TRBJ2-3; 10 bases agree with TRBD2. The CDR3 is made up of 15 amino acids. Per the germline V gene, CDR1 is ENHRY and CDR2 is SYGVKD. V shed 8 bases, J shed 0 bases, and the junction held 5 bases outside the gene matches. The CDR3 coding sequence is TGTGCCATCTCCGGGACTAGCGCGAGCACAGATACGCAGTATTTT. It yields the protein CAISGTSASTDTQYF.

The chain uses TRBV18 and TRBJ2-7; D not certain. Trimming left V 3 bases short and J 3 bases short, with 6 bases between. The CDR3 sequence is 12 residues long. The germline gives CDR1 KGHSH, CDR2 LQKENI. CDR3 protein: CASSPEGYEQYF. The DNA for the CDR3 is TGTGCCAGCTCACCTGAAGGCTACGAGCAGTACTTC.

The chain uses TRBV9 and TRBJ2-7; D might be TRBD1 (5 bases). The CDR3 is 13 amino acids. V shed 5 bases and J shed 3 bases, with 12 bases lying between them. Germline V gene data show CDR1 as SGDLS and CDR2 as YYNGEE. The CDR3, as DNA: TGTGCCAGCAGTAAAGGGGTGAGCTACGAGCAGTACTTC. Translation: CASSKGVSYEQYF.